The 22 T cell receptor beta chains below were found in one sample sequenced in a study of cytomegalovirus exposure and HLA in healthy donors. PCR primers comprised 60 Vbeta and 13 Jbeta primers. The data were produced by immunoSEQ multiplex PCR, yet TCRdb's version contains in-frame clones alone and is incomplete. In the table there are 100,000 to 150,000 clones, 55% to 75% of which are singletons. Input material: PBMCs. The receptors were gathered from a man in his fifties or sixties in good health and CMV-seropositive.

The chain recombines TRBV4-1 with TRBJ2-7; possibly TRBD1 for D (5 bases). Germline V CDR1 and CDR2: MGHRA, YSYEKL. The ends were cut back, 0 bases at V and 2 bases at J, with 11 bases in the middle. The CDR3 spans 15 residues. The CDR3 region is CASSQDRRDTYEQYF. Here the CDR3 DNA reads TGCGCCAGCAGCCAAGATCGCAGGGATACCTACGAGCAGTACTTC.

This clone occurred a few times. The chain employs TRBV4-1 and TRBJ1-3; D is perhaps TRBD1 (6 bases). The CDR3 totals 15 residues. The V end was cut by 1 base, the J end by 2 bases, with 9 bases between. Germline V gives CDR1 MGHRA, CDR2 YSYEKL. CDR3 protein: CASSQGGLAGNTIYF. Here the CDR3 DNA reads TGCGCCAGCAGCCAAGGGGGGCTAGCTGGAAACACCATATATTTT.

J is TRBJ2-3 and V is TRBV5-4; unclear D gene. Between the trimmed V and J ends, which lost 0 bases and 0 bases, there was a span of 5 bases. Germline V gives CDR1 SGHNT, CDR2 YYREEE (reference sequence). The CDR3 is 14 amino acids. CDR3 nucleotide sequence: TGTGCCAGCAGCTTGGGGCACAGCACAGATACGCAGTATTTT. As protein: CASSLGHSTDTQYF.

V is TRBV7-2 and J is TRBJ1-6; no clear D. The CDR3 is 14 residues long. V lost 1 base and J lost 4, with 5 bases in between. Germline assignment: CDR1 SGHTA and CDR2 FQGNSA. CDR3 coding DNA: TGTGCCAGCAGCTTAGACGGTTATAATTCACCCCTCCACTTT. It translates to CASSLDGYNSPLHF.

The CDR3 coding sequence is TGTGCCAGCAGCCCGGTCCGATCGGGTGGCTACACCTTC. This gives the protein CASSPVRSGGYTF. V usage is TRBV6-5 and J usage is TRBJ1-2; no reliable D call. Germline CDR1 reads MNHEY; CDR2 reads SVGAGI. The CDR3 loop spans 13 amino acids. V was cut by 6 bases and J by 7 bases, with 15 bases left in between.

This clone was found a few times. The sample carries other DNA sequences with the same CDR3. The chain recombines TRBV14 with TRBJ2-3; 8 bases match TRBD2. CDR1 is SGHDN, CDR2 FVKESK, per germline. J lost 1 base, V lost 3 bases, and 6 bases had no gene match. This CDR3 is 16 amino acids long. CDR3 nucleotide sequence: TGTGCCAGCAGCCAGGACGGGGGGGCCGGCACAGATACGCAGTATTTT. Residues: CASSQDGGAGTDTQYF.

The rearrangement uses TRBV4-1 and TRBJ2-3; D not certain. The CDR3 spans 18 residues. Germline V gene data show CDR1 as MGHRA and CDR2 as YSYEKL. Trimming left V 4 bases short and J 2 bases short, with 22 bases between. CDR3 loop: CASSPSKVAAFSTDTQYF. The CDR3 nucleotides are TGCGCCAGCAGCCCCTCGAAAGTAGCTGCCTTCTCCACAGATACGCAGTATTTT.

The chain joins TRBV19 to TRBJ2-1, with 9 nucleotides matching TRBD2. The V segment lost 5 bases and the J segment 3 bases; nucleotides outside the gene matches: 8. Germline CDR1 LNHDA, CDR2 SQIVND (reference sequence). This CDR3 has 16 residues. CDR3 residues: CASSPTRLAVYNEQFF. DNA of the CDR3: TGTGCCAGTAGTCCAACCCGACTAGCGGTCTACAATGAGCAGTTCTTC.

This clone showed up just once. The J gene is TRBJ1-2, the V gene TRBV9; no clear D. From germline, CDR1 is SGDLS and CDR2 YYNGEE. V shed 0 bases and J shed 2 bases, with 11 bases lying between them. CDR3 size: 15 residues. CDR3 amino acids: CASSVGQNQNYGYTF. The CDR3 coding sequence is TGTGCCAGCAGCGTAGGGCAGAACCAAAACTATGGCTACACCTTC. The full variable domain, its missing parts supplied by reference TRBV9 and TRBJ1-2, is DSGVTQTPKHLITATGQRVTLRCSPRSGDLSVYWYQQSLDQGLQFLIQYYNGEERAKGNILERFSAQQFPDLHSELNLSSLELGDSALYFCASSVGQNQNYGYTFGSGTRLTVV.

This clone was detected only once. The CDR3 DNA is TGCAGCGTTGGGGGGCCGGATACGCAGTATTTT. Translation: CSVGGPDTQYF. V usage is TRBV29-1 and J usage is TRBJ2-3; TRBD1 is a possible D gene (6 bases). Trimming left V 4 bases short and J 6 bases short, with 8 bases between. The germline V gene has CDR1 SQVTM and CDR2 ANQGSEA. This CDR3 region has 11 residues.

This chain connects TRBV4-2 to TRBJ2-3, with a possible D match to TRBD1 (5 bases). The V gene lost 0 bases and the J gene lost 2 bases, with 15 bases spanning the gap. Germline CDR1 LGHNA, CDR2 YNFKEQ. The CDR3 has 17 residues. CDR3: CASSQDLRAGLTDTQYF. The CDR3 DNA reads as TGTGCCAGCAGCCAAGATTTAAGGGCAGGGCTCACAGATACGCAGTATTTT.

The chain has TRBV6-5 and TRBJ2-7; 9 nucleotides align to TRBD1. Per the germline V gene, CDR1 is MNHEY and CDR2 is SVGAGI. The CDR3 consists of 13 residues. V was pared by 2 bases and J by 4 bases, with 0 bases of the junction left unmatched. Here the CDR3 DNA reads TGTGCCAGCAGTTACGGGACAGGGTACGAGCAGTACTTC. It yields the protein CASSYGTGYEQYF.

The chain links TRBV6-5 to TRBJ1-5; TRBD1 matches at 7 bases. This CDR3 region has 14 residues. Trimming removed 6 bases from V and 6 bases from J; junction bases left unmatched: 8. Germline V gives CDR1 MNHEY, CDR2 SVGAGI. The CDR3 is CASRSRGRIQPQHF. In nucleotides, the CDR3 is TGTGCCAGCAGAAGCAGGGGGAGGATTCAGCCCCAGCATTTT.

CDR3 bases: TGTGCCAGTAGTAAATACGGGACAGGGGTTACTGAAGCTTTCTTT. This encodes CASSKYGTGVTEAFF. This chain joins TRBV19 and TRBJ1-1; 10 positions agree with TRBD1. CDR3 length: 15 residues. The V gene end was trimmed by 4 bases and the J gene end by 5 bases; junction bases not matched to a gene: 7. The germline V gene has CDR1 LNHDA and CDR2 SQIVND (reference sequence).

V usage is TRBV12-5 and J usage is TRBJ1-1; D is perhaps TRBD1 (5 bases). This CDR3 is built from 12 residues. The germline V gene encodes CDR1 LGHNT and CDR2 FRNRAP. Trimming took off 6 bases at V and 2 bases at J, with 7 bases between the two ends. CDR3 coding DNA: TGTGCTAGTGGCGGACAAAACACTGAAGCTTTCTTT. Translated: CASGGQNTEAFF.

The chain carries TRBV18 and TRBJ2-1; 10 bases align to TRBD2. Per germline, CDR1 KGHSH and CDR2 LQKENI. There are 18 residues in the CDR3. Trimming removed 0 bases from V and 8 bases from J; junction bases left unmatched: 13. The CDR3 here is CASSPPQRAGGPSHEQFF. The DNA for the CDR3 is TGTGCCAGCTCACCACCGCAAAGAGCGGGAGGGCCTAGCCATGAGCAGTTCTTC. The full variable domain, completed using reference TRBV18 and TRBJ2-1, is NAGVMQNPRHLVRRRGQEARLRCSPMKGHSHVYWYRQLPEEGLKFMVYLQKENIIDESGMPKERFSAEFPKEGPSILRIQQVVRGDSAAYFCASSPPQRAGGPSHEQFFGPGTRLTVL.

The genes are TRBV5-1 and TRBJ2-5; TRBD1 is a possible D gene (5 bases). V lost 4 bases and J 2 bases, leaving 9 bases between the germline ends. The CDR3 is 13 residues long. The germline V gene encodes CDR1 SGHRS and CDR2 YFSETQ. CDR3 in amino acids: CASSRGLQETQYF. In DNA, the CDR3 is TGCGCCAGCAGCAGGGGATTACAAGAGACCCAGTACTTC.

The chain recombines TRBV9 with TRBJ1-2, with a weak D call TRBD1 (6 bases). The germline gives CDR1 SGDLS, CDR2 YYNGEE. CDR3 length: 17 amino acids. V was pared by 1 base and J by 4 bases, with 20 bases between. The DNA for the CDR3 is TGTGCCAGCAGCGTAAGCGGGGACACCCTCCACCTCTATGGCTACACCTTC. Translated: CASSVSGDTLHLYGYTF.

The chain recombines TRBV7-9 with TRBJ2-1, with a tentative D call TRBD2 (6 bases). Trimming shortened V by 7 bases and J by 8 bases, and 18 bases separated the two germline ends. Germline CDR1 is SEHNR and CDR2 is FQNEAQ (reference sequence). This CDR3 has 14 residues. The CDR3 loop is CASNRDSSVDEQFF. CDR3 DNA sequence: TGTGCCAGCAATCGGGACTCCTCCGTCGATGAGCAGTTCTTC.

V gene TRBV2 combines with J gene TRBJ1-1; no definite D call. The CDR3 is 13 amino acids. With 7 bases removed from V and 6 bases from J, the gap between germline ends came to 15 bases. Looked up from germline, CDR1 is SNHLY and CDR2 is FYNNEI. CDR3 sequence: CASTFASVAEAFF. CDR3 coding DNA: TGTGCCAGCACCTTTGCCAGCGTCGCTGAAGCTTTCTTT.

The V gene is TRBV5-4, the J gene TRBJ2-3; 12 nucleotides line up with TRBD2. V shed 2 bases and J 6 bases; nucleotides not matched to a gene: 10. The length of the CDR3 is 17 residues. The germline CDR1 and CDR2 sequences are SGHNT and YYREEE (reference sequence). The CDR3 DNA follows: TGTGCCAGCAGCTTCAGACTAGCGGGAGCCGGGAGGGATACGCAGTATTTT. This sequence encodes CASSFRLAGAGRDTQYF.

The V call is TRBV7-9, the J call TRBJ1-1; D might be TRBD1 (5 bases). The V end lost 2 bases, the J end lost 1 base, and 14 bases lay between the germline ends. Per the germline V gene, CDR1 is SEHNR and CDR2 is FQNEAQ (reference sequence). The length of the CDR3 is 16 residues. The CDR3 here is CASSLWQGGRNTEAFF. CDR3 DNA: TGTGCCAGCAGCTTATGGCAGGGTGGAAGGAACACTGAAGCTTTCTTT.